These 7 T cell receptor beta chains were all obtained from the same sample, sequenced in a study of T cells expressing NK-cell markers (dated by TCRdb to the early 2020s). Library prep was done by 5' RACE. TCRdb names Illumina HiSeq 2000 as the instrument used. Reads reprocessed by TCRdb are summarized as one entry per CDR3 protein sequence, and DNA is absent. In this sample's table one finds 130,000 to 150,000 distinct CDR3 sequences. 10% to 15% of the sample comes from the top ten. The sequencing input was blood T cells: a sorted CD56 or NKG2C T cell subset, CD4+ or CD8+ T cells, or bulk PBMC T cells (not recorded which). The receptors come from a man between 18 and 35 years old in good health. Donor details come from another sample of the same person, matched by shared clones.

J is TRBJ1-3 and V is TRBV11-2; TCRdb's assignment of TRBD1 cannot be checked, as there is no DNA. In germline, CDR1 is SGHAT, CDR2 FQNNGV. CDR3 size: 15 residues. CDR3 sequence: CASTPGGTPVYTIYF.

The V and J genes are TRBV19 and TRBJ1-1. The CDR3 is made up of 13 amino acids. CDR1 LNHDA and CDR2 SQIVND come from the germline V gene (reference sequence). The CDR3 is CASRSLGSSEAFF.

The chain is built from TRBV7-8 and TRBJ2-2; absent DNA, TCRdb's TRBD1 call cannot be checked. The CDR3 loop spans 14 amino acids. The germline V gene has CDR1 SGHVS and CDR2 FQNEAQ. CDR3 sequence reads: CASSAREVSGELFF.

V is TRBV7-2 and J is TRBJ1-5; TCRdb's D gene call, TRBD1, goes unchecked for lack of DNA. The CDR3 length is 16 residues. Per the germline V gene, CDR1 is SGHTA and CDR2 is FQGNSA. The CDR3 region is CASSSVGWGGTQPQHF. Variable domain in full (rest from reference TRBV7-2 and TRBJ1-5): GAGVSQSPSNKVTEKGKDVELRCDPISGHTALYWYRQSLGQGLEFLIYFQGNSAPDKSGLPSDRFSAERTGGSVSTLTIQRTQQEDSAVYLCASSSVGWGGTQPQHFGDGTRLSIL.

J is TRBJ2-7 and V is TRBV19; TCRdb calls TRBD2, which cannot be checked without DNA. This CDR3 has 14 amino acids. CDR1 LNHDA and CDR2 SQIVND come from the germline V gene (reference sequence). The CDR3 reads CASSLSGPSYEQYF.

The CDR3 region is CASSLDDVSSYEQYF. The gene calls are TRBV6-1 and TRBJ2-7. The CDR3 is 15 residues long. CDR1 and CDR2 (germline): MNHNS, SASEGT.

The chain combines TRBV3-1 with TRBJ1-4. Germline V gene data show CDR1 as LGHDT and CDR2 as YNNKEL (reference sequence). The CDR3 totals 13 residues. This chain's CDR3 is CASSPEIGEKLFF.